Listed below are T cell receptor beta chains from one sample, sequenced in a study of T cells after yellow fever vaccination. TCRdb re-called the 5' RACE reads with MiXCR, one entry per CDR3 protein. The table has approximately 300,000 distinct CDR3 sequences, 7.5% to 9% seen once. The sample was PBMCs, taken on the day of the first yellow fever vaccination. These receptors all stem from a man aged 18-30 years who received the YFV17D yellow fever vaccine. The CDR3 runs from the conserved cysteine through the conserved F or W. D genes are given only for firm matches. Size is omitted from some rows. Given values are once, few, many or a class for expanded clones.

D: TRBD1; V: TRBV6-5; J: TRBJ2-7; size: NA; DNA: TGTGCCAGCAGTTACTCTGGGACAGGGACGGACGAGCAGTACTTC; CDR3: CASSYSGTGTDEQYF
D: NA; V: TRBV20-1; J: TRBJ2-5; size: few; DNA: TGCAGTGCTAGGGGCGCAGCAGAGACCCAGTACTTC; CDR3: CSARGAAETQYF
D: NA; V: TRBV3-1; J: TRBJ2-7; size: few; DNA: TGTGCCAGCAGCCAAGCAACGGGGGCCCCCTACGAGCAGTACTTC; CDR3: CASSQATGAPYEQYF
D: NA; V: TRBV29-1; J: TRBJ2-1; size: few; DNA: TGCAGCGTAGAAAAGGGTTTTGAGCAGTTCTTC; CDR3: CSVEKGFEQFF
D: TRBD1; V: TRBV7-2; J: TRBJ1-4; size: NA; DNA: TGTGCCTCCGCAGGGGGGGGAAATGAAAAACTGTTTTTT; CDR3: CASAGGGNEKLFF
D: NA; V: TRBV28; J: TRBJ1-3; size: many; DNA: TGTGCCAGCAGTGACAGCACCTCTGGAAACGCCATATATTTT; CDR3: CASSDSTSGNAIYF
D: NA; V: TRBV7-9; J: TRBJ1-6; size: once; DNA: TGTGCCAGCAGCCTATCAGGGATTAATTCACCCCTCCACTTT; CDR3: CASSLSGINSPLHF
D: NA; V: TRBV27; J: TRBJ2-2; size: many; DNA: TGTGCCAGCAGTTTACAGGGGAACACCGGGGAGCTGTTTTTT; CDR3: CASSLQGNTGELFF
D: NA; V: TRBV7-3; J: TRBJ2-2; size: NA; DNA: TGTGCCAGCAGCTCAGATCACCTAAACACCGGGGAGCTGTTTTTT; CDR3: CASSSDHLNTGELFF
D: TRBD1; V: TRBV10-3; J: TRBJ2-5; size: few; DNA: TGTGCCGTACAGGGGGCGGAGACCCAGTACTTC; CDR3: CAVQGAETQYF
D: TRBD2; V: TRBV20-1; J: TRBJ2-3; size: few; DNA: TGCAGTGCGAGAGCCGGGACTAGCGGCACAGATACGCAGTATTTT; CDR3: CSARAGTSGTDTQYF
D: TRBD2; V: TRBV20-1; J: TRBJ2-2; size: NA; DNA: TGCAGTGCTAGACCGGGAGGAATGAACACCGGGGAGCTGTTTTTT; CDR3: CSARPGGMNTGELFF
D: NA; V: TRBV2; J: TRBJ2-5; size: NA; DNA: TGTGCCAGCACCCTTGACTCGGGGGGCGCCGAGACCCAGTACTTC; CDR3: CASTLDSGGAETQYF
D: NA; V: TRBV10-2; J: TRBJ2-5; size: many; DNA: TGCGCCAGCAGTGAGAAGGGCAGGGCCCAAGAGACCCAGTACTTC; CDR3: CASSEKGRAQETQYF
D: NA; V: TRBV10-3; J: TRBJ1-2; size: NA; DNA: TGTGCCATCAGTAATAACTATGGCTACACCTTC; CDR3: CAISNNYGYTF
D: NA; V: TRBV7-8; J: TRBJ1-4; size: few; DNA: TGTGCCAGCAGCTACGGCCGCGCAGAAAAACTGTTTTTT; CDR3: CASSYGRAEKLFF
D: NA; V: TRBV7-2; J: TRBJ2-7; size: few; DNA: TGTGCCAGCAGCGATTATACAGCGACCTACGAGCAGTACTTC; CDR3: CASSDYTATYEQYF
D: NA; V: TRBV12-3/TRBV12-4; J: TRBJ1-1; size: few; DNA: TGTGCCAGCAGGGGCATGAACACTGAAGCTTTCTTT; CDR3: CASRGMNTEAFF
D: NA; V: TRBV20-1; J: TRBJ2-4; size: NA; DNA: TGCTGTGCTAGAGACAGACTAGTTGGAGCCAAAAACATTCAGTACTTC; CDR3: CCARDRLVGAKNIQYF
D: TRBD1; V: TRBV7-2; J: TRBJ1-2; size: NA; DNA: TGTGCCAGCAGCTTAGTTGGCAGGGGGCTAGGGGATGGCTACACCTTC; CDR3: CASSLVGRGLGDGYTF
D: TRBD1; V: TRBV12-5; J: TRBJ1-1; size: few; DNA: TGTGCTAGTGGTTTGAGGGTTCCGGGACAGGGGATCACTGAAGCTTTCTTT; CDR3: CASGLRVPGQGITEAFF
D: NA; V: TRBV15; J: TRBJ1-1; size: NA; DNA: TGTGCCACCAGCAGAGACAGGGACCAAGCTTTCTTT; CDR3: CATSRDRDQAFF
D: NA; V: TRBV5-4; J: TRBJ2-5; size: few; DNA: TGTGCCAGCAGGAGGGAGTTCCAAGAGACCCAGTACTTC; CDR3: CASRREFQETQYF
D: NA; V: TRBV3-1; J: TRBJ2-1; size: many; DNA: TGTGCCAGCAGCGAAACTAGTCCTGGGGAGCAGTTCTTC; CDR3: CASSETSPGEQFF